This T cell receptor (beta chain) was retrieved from a study of CD8 T cells in ankylosing spondylitis. Whole-study findings and limits: Disease-linked clones were reportedly significantly enriched in matched ankylosing spondylitis synovial fluid. A motif of under ten highly homologous TCR beta variants was seen as apparently characteristic of ankylosing spondylitis blood.

V dropped 4 bases and J dropped 2 bases, with 15 bases sitting between them. Germline CDR1 reads SEHNR; CDR2 reads FQNEAQ (reference sequence). The CDR3 spans 16 residues. Remarks on this clonotype: As yet, its antigen is unknown.

TCRdb reprocessed the 5' RACE reads with MiXCR, giving one entry per CDR3 protein. The data contain about 210,000 distinct CDR3 sequences, around 6.6% of them singletons. V is TRBV7-9 and J is TRBJ1-3, with a weak D call TRBD1 (5 bases). Sequencing was carried out using blood, either unsorted or a sorted T cell fraction (not recorded which). This TCR was recovered from a male donor with ankylosing spondylitis. CDR3 loop: CASSSRGRIAGNTIYF. CDR3 nucleotide sequence: TGTGCCAGCAGCTCAAGGGGACGGATAGCTGGAAACACCATATATTTT. The full variable domain, with the rest looked up from reference TRBV7-9 and TRBJ1-3, is DTGVSQNPRHKITKRGQNVTFRCDPISEHNRLYWYRQTLGQGPEFLTYFQNEAQLEKSRLLSDRFSAERPKGSFSTLEIQRTEQGDSAMYLCASSSRGRIAGNTIYFGEGSWLTVV.